This TCR beta chain was identified in a study of blood T cell repertoires in COVID-19. Study-wide context: Material from acute and convalescent COVID-19 was sourced from the United States, Italy and Spain. PBMCs, B-cell-depleted T cells, or T cells were the source of the cDNA or gDNA that made up the material.

Methods used by the authors: Using reference gene primer amplification, nucleated cell counts were estimated. Profiled with immunoSEQ multiplex PCR; TCRdb holds only in-frame clones, not every one. V and J calls plus clone size are reproduced from that table; the DNA served to infer D and trimming. The sample consists of a few hundred thousand clones, roughly 84% of them appearing once. This clone was detected a few times. Trimming left V 0 bases short and J 5 bases short, with 13 bases between. Germline CDR1 reads GTSNPN; CDR2 reads SVGIG (reference sequence). This CDR3 is built from 14 residues. Sequencing used peripheral blood. The clonotype was recovered from a woman aged 40-49 years who had recovered from COVID-19. The chain carries TRBV30 and TRBJ1-2; D is undetermined. CDR3 coding DNA: TGTGCCTGGAGTGTACACAGCTTGGCTTATGGCTACACCTTC. It yields the protein CAWSVHSLAYGYTF.